These T cell receptor beta chains were read from a single sample in a study of control samples from healthy donors and cancer patients. The data were produced by immunoSEQ multiplex PCR, yet TCRdb's version contains in-frame clones alone and is incomplete. The table records 64,000 or so clones, roughly nine tenths of them present only once. Sequences were obtained from PBMCs. Receptors originate from a man aged 40-55 years with colorectal cancer. Each CDR3 is given with its conserved first and last residue. The D gene is left open where the match is weak. Clone size is given for some rows only: seen once, a few or many times, or a class if the clone is expanded.

TRBV9	few	TRBD1	TRBJ1-1	CASSARPGTGGNTEAFF	TGTGCCAGCAGCGCACGTCCCGGGACAGGGGGCAACACTGAAGCTTTCTTT
TRBV4-3	.	TRBD1	TRBJ2-2	CASREGQVNTGELFF	TGCGCCAGCAGAGAGGGACAGGTGAACACCGGGGAGCTGTTTTTT
TRBV4-3	.	.	TRBJ1-5	CASSQAVGGQPQHF	TGCGCCAGCAGCCAAGCCGTAGGGGGACAGCCCCAGCATTTT
TRBV18	.	.	TRBJ1-5	CASSPTDSNQPQHF	TGTGCCAGCTCACCGACAGATAGCAATCAGCCCCAGCATTTT
TRBV12-5	.	.	TRBJ2-7	CASGPLTSADEQYF	TGTGCTAGTGGCCCTCTAACCTCCGCCGACGAGCAGTACTTC
TRBV18	.	TRBD1	TRBJ2-7	CASSGTGGNEQYF	TGTGCCAGCTCAGGGACAGGGGGCAACGAGCAGTACTTC
TRBV4-1	.	.	TRBJ2-2	CASSQQGTHTGELFF	TGCGCCAGCAGCCAACAGGGAACGCACACCGGGGAGCTGTTTTTT
TRBV7-2	.	.	TRBJ1-6	CASSPSPRLNSPLHF	TGTGCCAGCAGCCCATCTCCCCGGTTAAATTCACCCCTCCACTTT
TRBV2	.	TRBD2	TRBJ2-2	CASGASLAPTEGELFF	TGTGCCAGCGGGGCATCACTAGCGCCCACGGAAGGGGAGCTGTTTTTT
TRBV7-6	.	.	TRBJ2-2	CASSLVGGANTGELFF	TGTGCCAGCAGCTTAGTAGGGGGGGCGAACACCGGGGAGCTGTTTTTT
TRBV18	.	.	TRBJ1-4	CASSRDTLGTNEKLFF	TGTGCCAGCTCAAGGGACACCCTTGGCACTAATGAAAAACTGTTTTTT
TRBV7-6	.	TRBD1	TRBJ2-5	CASSSGTGGQETQYF	TGTGCCAGCAGCTCCGGGACAGGGGGGCAAGAGACCCAGTACTTC
TRBV5-1	.	.	TRBJ1-1	CASSSGLSNTEAFF	TGCGCCAGCAGCTCGGGCCTTTCGAACACTGAAGCTTTCTTT
TRBV6-2/TRBV6-3	.	.	TRBJ2-7	CASSYQSEQYF	TGTGCCAGCAGTTATCAGAGCGAGCAGTACTTC
TRBV6-2/TRBV6-3	.	.	TRBJ1-2	CASSLPDWREGYTF	TGTGCCAGCAGTTTACCCGACTGGAGAGAGGGCTACACCTTC
TRBV5-1	.	TRBD2	TRBJ2-3	CASSLSPSGGQDTQYF	TGCGCCAGCAGCTTGTCGCCTAGCGGGGGGCAAGATACGCAGTATTTT
TRBV29-1	once	TRBD1	TRBJ1-1	CSVKSGTGNTEAFF	TGCAGCGTGAAGTCCGGGACAGGGAACACTGAAGCTTTCTTT
TRBV5-1	.	.	TRBJ1-2	CASSLGARGNYGYTF	TGCGCCAGCAGCTTGGGGGCGAGGGGGAACTATGGCTACACCTTC
TRBV4-3	.	TRBD2	TRBJ2-2	CASSRFSGGLNTGELFF	TGCGCCAGCAGCCGGTTTAGCGGGGGGCTCAACACCGGGGAGCTGTTTTTT
TRBV13	.	.	TRBJ1-1	CASSSQGRTEAFF	TGTGCCAGCAGCTCACAGGGTAGGACTGAAGCTTTCTTT
TRBV3-1/TRBV3-2	.	.	TRBJ2-3	CASSQDPSRSTDTQYF	TGTGCCAGCAGCCAGGATCCAAGTAGGAGCACAGATACGCAGTATTTT
TRBV7-2	.	.	TRBJ1-5	CASSLAPTGGDGNQPQHF	TGTGCCAGCAGCTTAGCCCCGACAGGTGGGGATGGCAATCAGCCCCAGCATTTT
TRBV19	.	.	TRBJ1-1	CASSIDRSEAFF	TGTGCCAGTAGTATAGATCGCAGTGAAGCTTTCTTT
TRBV6-5	.	TRBD1	TRBJ1-2	CASSSGTGSQYGYTF	TGTGCCAGCAGTAGCGGGACAGGGAGTCAGTATGGCTACACCTTC
TRBV19	.	.	TRBJ1-5	CASSIEGNQPQHF	TGTGCCAGTAGTATAGAAGGCAATCAGCCCCAGCATTTT
TRBV7-6	.	.	TRBJ2-1	CASSFRGHLGGEQFF	TGTGCCAGCAGCTTCCGGGGCCATCTAGGGGGGGAGCAGTTCTTC
TRBV2	once	TRBD1	TRBJ1-1	CASSGQGNTEAFF	TGTGCCAGCAGCGGACAGGGGAACACTGAAGCTTTCTTT
TRBV2	.	.	TRBJ1-1	CASSVPGDNMNTEAFF	TGTGCCAGCAGCGTACCCGGGGACAATATGAACACTGAAGCTTTCTTT
TRBV5-1	once	.	TRBJ2-5	CASSLDGWKETQYF	TGCGCCAGCAGCTTGGACGGTTGGAAAGAGACCCAGTACTTC
TRBV4-2	.	TRBD2	TRBJ2-5	CASSQEVAGGLETQYF	TGTGCCAGCAGCCAAGAAGTAGCGGGGGGTCTGGAGACCCAGTACTTC
TRBV7-9	.	TRBD1	TRBJ2-7	CASSPGTGGSYEQYF	TGTGCCAGCAGCCCCGGGACAGGGGGTTCCTACGAGCAGTACTTC
TRBV5-4	once	TRBD1	TRBJ1-1	CASSPGQGYGNTEAFF	TGTGCCAGCAGCCCGGGACAGGGGTACGGAAACACTGAAGCTTTCTTT
TRBV6-5	.	TRBD1	TRBJ1-4	CASSYPPDRGNEKLFF	TGTGCCAGCAGTTACCCCCCCGACAGGGGGAACGAAAAACTGTTTTTT
TRBV5-1	.	TRBD2	TRBJ2-5	CASSLESGGARETQYF	TGCGCCAGCAGCTTGGAAAGCGGGGGGGCCCGGGAGACCCAGTACTTC
TRBV12-3/TRBV12-4	.	TRBD1	TRBJ2-7	CASHGQASYEQYF	TGTGCCAGTCACGGACAGGCTTCCTACGAGCAGTACTTC
TRBV7-3	.	TRBD1	TRBJ1-6	CASSHSRQGITYNSPLHF	TGTGCCAGCAGCCATAGCCGACAGGGGATTACCTATAATTCACCCCTCCACTTT
TRBV5-1	.	TRBD1	TRBJ2-1	CASSSDRGNEQFF	TGCGCCAGCAGCTCGGACAGGGGTAATGAGCAGTTCTTC
TRBV18	.	.	TRBJ1-5	CASSPDLGSPQHF	TGTGCCAGCTCACCAGACCTCGGTTCGCCCCAGCATTTT
TRBV9	.	.	TRBJ2-3	CASSEGPKDTQYF	TGTGCCAGCAGCGAGGGGCCTAAAGATACGCAGTATTTT
TRBV25-1	.	TRBD1	TRBJ1-1	CASTGDRGNTEAFF	TGTGCCAGCACCGGGGACAGGGGTAACACTGAAGCTTTCTTT
TRBV7-2	.	TRBD1	TRBJ2-3	CASSPGQGKADTQYF	TGTGCCAGCAGTCCAGGACAGGGGAAGGCAGATACGCAGTATTTT
TRBV6-2/TRBV6-3	.	.	TRBJ2-7	CASSYWVRATFSYEQYF	TGTGCCAGCAGTTACTGGGTCAGGGCTACTTTCAGCTACGAGCAGTACTTC
TRBV24-1	.	.	TRBJ2-5	CATSDPRPGETQYF	TGTGCCACCAGTGATCCCCGTCCCGGGGAGACCCAGTACTTC
TRBV19	.	TRBD1	TRBJ1-2	CASSIATGAPGYTF	TGTGCCAGTAGTATAGCGACAGGGGCCCCTGGCTACACCTTC
TRBV27	.	.	TRBJ2-6	CASTPLSGANVLTF	TGTGCCAGCACCCCCCTCTCTGGGGCCAACGTCCTGACTTTC
TRBV11-3	.	.	TRBJ2-1	CASSIRGGRTLYNEQFF	TGTGCCAGCAGCATTAGAGGGGGTAGGACCCTGTACAATGAGCAGTTCTTC